This TCR beta chain was documented in a study of CD8+ T cells in alopecia areata. Findings and caveats of the study: Among the 100 top clones, expanded CD8+ clones, like scalp clonality, were significantly decreased by tofacitinib.

Treatment of the sample: oral pan-JAK inhibitor, 5-10 mg twice daily. The CDR3 length is 14 residues. In germline, CDR1 is LNHDA, CDR2 SQIVND (reference sequence). The V end lost 2 bases, the J end lost 7 bases, and 14 bases lay between the germline ends. Extraction of RNA preceded its reverse transcription into cDNA, which served as the sequencing template. Profiling relied on immunoSEQ multiplex PCR, and the TCRdb table lists in-frame clones only, not all of them. The sample lists 200,000 or so clones; 55% to 75% were seen once. This clone has just a few counts. Its antigen is not known. Source: CD4+ T cells sorted from blood, taken at week 24, from a patient treated with tofacitinib. The chain employs TRBV19 and TRBJ1-1, with TRBD1 as a possible D gene (5 bases). The sequence was obtained from a human donor with alopecia areata. CDR3 nucleotide sequence: TGTGCCAGTAGTATATACGGGGCGACCTTTGAAGCTTTCTTT. Translated, it gives CASSIYGATFEAFF.